The 11 T cell receptor beta chains reported below all come from one sample, sequenced in a study of control samples from healthy donors and cancer patients. Some clones are missing from TCRdb's copy, which holds only in-frame ones; the method was immunoSEQ multiplex PCR. The sample yields fewer than 250,000 clones, 91% seen once. Sequencing was performed on blood. The receptors here all came from a man aged 25-45 years in good health.

The J gene is TRBJ2-1, the V gene TRBV24-1; D could derive from TRBD1 or TRBD2 (5 bases each). CDR3 length: 17 residues. The V and J ends lost 2 bases and 0 bases respectively, with 13 bases between them. CDR1 and CDR2 (germline): KGHDR, SFDVKD. The CDR3 loop reads CATSDSGRSRSYNEQFF. The CDR3 nucleotides read TGTGCCACCAGTGATTCGGGACGCAGCCGCTCCTACAATGAGCAGTTCTTC.

The chain recombines TRBV2 with TRBJ1-6, with D hard to call. V was pared by 4 bases and J by 2 bases, with 12 bases between. Germline V gene sequence: CDR1 SNHLY, CDR2 FYNNEI. The CDR3 sequence is 16 residues long. This chain's CDR3 is CASSASQDAYNSPLHF. The CDR3 DNA sequence: TGTGCCAGCAGTGCCAGCCAAGACGCCTATAATTCACCCCTCCACTTT.

The rearrangement links TRBV2 to TRBJ2-5; TRBD2 aligns across 11 bases. From germline, CDR1 is SNHLY and CDR2 FYNNEI. V shed 8 bases, J shed 10 bases, and the junction held 12 bases outside the gene matches. This CDR3 is 14 amino acids long. The DNA of the CDR3 is TGTGCCAGCGGAAAGACTAGCGGGGCGAAGGGCCAGTACTTC. Protein sequence: CASGKTSGAKGQYF.

The chain recombines TRBV9 with TRBJ2-7; TRBD1 is a possible D gene (6 bases). The germline V and J ends were trimmed by 5 bases and 0 bases, with 18 bases remaining between them. Germline assignment: CDR1 SGDLS and CDR2 YYNGEE. The CDR3 contains 16 residues. CDR3 nucleotide sequence: TGTGCCAGCAGGTCTTATGTTAAGGGGGACTCCTACGAGCAGTACTTC. Protein product: CASRSYVKGDSYEQYF.

The genes are TRBV5-6 and TRBJ1-6; D remains unclear. The CDR3 has 18 residues. Trimming cost V 1 base and J 0 bases, with 14 bases left between them. CDR1 SGHDT and CDR2 YYEEEE come from the germline V gene. The CDR3 loop reads CASSLRGRQVSYNSPLHF. The CDR3 DNA sequence: TGTGCCAGCAGCTTGCGCGGGCGTCAAGTCTCCTATAATTCACCCCTCCACTTT. Combining the CDR3 with reference TRBV5-6 and TRBJ1-6 gives the whole variable domain DAGVTQSPTHLIKTRGQQVTLRCSPKSGHDTVSWYQQALGQGPQFIFQYYEEEERQRGNFPDRFSGHQFPNYSSELNVNALLLGDSALYLCASSLRGRQVSYNSPLHFGNGTRLTVT.

This clone was seen only once. The chain employs TRBV2 and TRBJ1-1; D is possibly TRBD1 (6 bases). Looked up from germline, CDR1 is SNHLY and CDR2 is FYNNEI. The CDR3 sequence is 16 residues long. V lost 6 bases to trimming and J lost 6 bases, with 23 bases between them. The CDR3 DNA is TGTGCCAGCAGCCCATCCAAGGGGGTGGTTAATTCTGAAGCTTTCTTT. It codes for CASSPSKGVVNSEAFF.

CDR3 in DNA: TGTGCCAGCAGTTACTCAGTCCGGGCGGCGAGTGGCTACACCTTC. Residues: CASSYSVRAASGYTF. The chain recombines TRBV6-5 with TRBJ1-2, with unresolved D. Germline V lookup: CDR1 MNHEY, CDR2 SVGAGI. The V gene lost 0 bases and the J gene lost 7 bases, with 15 bases spanning the gap. The CDR3 is made up of 15 amino acids.

V usage is TRBV5-1 and J usage is TRBJ2-7; D possibly corresponds to TRBD1 (7 bases). CDR3 length: 14 residues. The germline CDR1 and CDR2 sequences are SGHRS and YFSETQ. V was cut by 0 bases and J by 3 bases, with 10 bases left in between. As DNA, the CDR3 is TGCGCCAGCAGCTTGGGGCAGGGGGGCTACGAGCAGTACTTC. The encoded protein is CASSLGQGGYEQYF.

This clone has only one observation. V and J are TRBV25-1 and TRBJ1-1; D is perhaps TRBD1 (6 bases). V dropped 3 bases and J dropped 4 bases, with 12 bases sitting between them. Germline V gene data show CDR1 as MGHDK and CDR2 as SYGVNS. The length of the CDR3 is 14 residues. CDR3 region: CASSDLAGATEAFF. In nucleotides, the CDR3 is TGTGCCAGCAGTGACCTCGCGGGGGCCACTGAAGCTTTCTTT.

This chain links TRBV13 with TRBJ2-1, with D unresolved. V lost 3 bases and J lost 5, with 2 bases in between. The CDR3 has 11 residues. Germline V gene data show CDR1 as PRHDT and CDR2 as FYEKMQ (reference sequence). For the CDR3, the DNA is TGTGCCAGCAGCTTTGACAATGAGCAGTTCTTC. As protein: CASSFDNEQFF.

The chain has TRBV9 and TRBJ2-7; no clear D. This CDR3 region has 13 residues. V was clipped by 0 bases and J by 3 bases, with 7 bases between them. The germline V gene encodes CDR1 SGDLS and CDR2 YYNGEE. In DNA form, the CDR3 reads TGTGCCAGCAGCGTAGAGGTGAACTACGAGCAGTACTTC. Translated, it gives CASSVEVNYEQYF.